This entry lists 20 T cell receptor beta chains sequenced from one sample in a study of sequential checkpoint blockade in melanoma. As to treatment: randomized to nivolumab then ipilimumab (arm A) or the reverse (arm B). Assay: immunoSEQ multiplex PCR; the TCRdb copy retains only in-frame clones and omits some. The sample records about 9,300 clones, 25% to 30% being singletons. Material: tumor tissue (inferred from file names), obtained from a patient given nivolumab and ipilimumab in sequence. The origin of the receptors is a human donor with melanoma.

The rearrangement links TRBV6-8 to TRBJ1-1; D is unresolved. Germline V gene sequence: CDR1 MNHGY, CDR2 SAAAGT. The V end was cut by 7 bases, the J end by 3 bases, with 12 bases between. This CDR3 is built from 13 residues. CDR3 residues: CASNGDPDTEAFF. DNA for the CDR3: TGTGCCAGCAACGGCGACCCGGACACTGAAGCTTTCTTT.

J is TRBJ2-5 and V is TRBV11-3; D is perhaps TRBD2 (5 bases). With 1 base removed from V and 2 bases from J, the gap between germline ends came to 8 bases. This CDR3 region has 14 residues. Germline V gene data show CDR1 as SGHNT and CDR2 as YENEEA. The CDR3 loop is CASSLVEGQETQYF. CDR3 sequence (DNA): TGTGCCAGCAGCTTAGTAGAGGGTCAAGAGACCCAGTACTTC.

V usage is TRBV10-2 and J usage is TRBJ2-2; 7 nucleotides agree with TRBD2. Germline V gene sequence: CDR1 WSHSY, CDR2 SAAADI. The CDR3 length is 14 residues. Trimming at V came to 3 bases and at J to 4 bases, leaving 2 bases not matched to a gene. The chain's CDR3 is CASSDPGGTGELFF. CDR3 DNA sequence: TGCGCCAGCAGTGACCCGGGAGGCACCGGGGAGCTGTTTTTT.

The chain combines TRBV9 with TRBJ2-7, with 7 bases matching TRBD1. CDR3 length: 12 residues. The germline gives CDR1 SGDLS, CDR2 YYNGEE. Trimming cost V 9 bases and J 5 bases; bases outside gene matches: 8. CDR3 in DNA: TGTGCCACGTCCTCGACAGGGAACGAGCAGTACTTC. Residues: CATSSTGNEQYF.

The sample holds a few counts of this clone. V and J are TRBV11-3 and TRBJ2-7, with 11 positions matching TRBD2. V shed 6 bases and J 4 bases; nucleotides not matched to a gene: 5. CDR1 is SGHNT and CDR2 is YENEEA in the germline V gene. CDR3 length: 14 residues. CDR3 loop: CASRKGLAEYEQYF. The CDR3 DNA follows: TGTGCCAGCAGGAAGGGACTAGCGGAGTACGAGCAGTACTTC. The whole variable domain, remainder taken from reference TRBV11-3 and TRBJ2-7, is EAGVVQSPRYKIIEKKQPVAFWCNPISGHNTLYWYLQNLGQGPELLIRYENEEAVDDSQLPKDRFSAERLKGVDSTLKIQPAELGDSAVYLCASRKGLAEYEQYFGPGTRLTVT.

This clone was observed a few times. V usage is TRBV11-3 and J usage is TRBJ2-3; 9 bases agree with TRBD2. Germline V gives CDR1 SGHNT, CDR2 YENEEA. With 5 bases clipped from V and 4 bases from J, the junction kept 7 bases outside the gene matches. The CDR3 is 15 residues long. CDR3 bases: TGTGCCAGCAGCCCTGGGACTAGCCGCGCAGATACGCAGTATTTT. Translating it yields CASSPGTSRADTQYF.

The V and J genes are TRBV6-8 and TRBJ1-2; maybe TRBD1 (6 bases). The CDR3 has 12 residues. The germline V and J ends were trimmed by 7 bases and 7 bases, with 13 bases remaining between them. The germline V gene encodes CDR1 MNHGY and CDR2 SAAAGT. CDR3 sequence: CASKGTFGGYTF. CDR3 bases: TGTGCCAGCAAAGGGACATTCGGTGGCTACACCTTC.

The chain carries TRBV29-1 and TRBJ2-3; D is unresolved. V was pared by 3 bases and J by 5 bases, with 12 bases between. The germline CDR1 and CDR2 sequences are SQVTM and ANQGSEA. The CDR3 has 13 amino acids. Written as DNA, the CDR3 is TGCAGCGTTGACACAGCTCTACGAGATACGCAGTATTTT. Residues: CSVDTALRDTQYF.

This chain uses TRBV19 with TRBJ2-6; D is ambiguous. Germline lookup yields CDR1 LNHDA and CDR2 SQIVND (reference sequence). V gave up 7 bases and J gave up 0 bases, with 10 bases separating them. CDR3 length: 15 amino acids. The CDR3 reads CASNAIYSGANVLTF. The CDR3 nucleotides are TGTGCCAGTAATGCGATATACTCTGGGGCCAACGTCCTGACTTTC.

This clone turned up a few times. V is TRBV5-4 and J is TRBJ2-2, with D uncertain. From germline, CDR1 is SGHNT and CDR2 YYREEE (reference sequence). The CDR3 contains 13 residues. Trimming shortened V by 2 bases and J by 4 bases, and 6 bases separated the two germline ends. The CDR3 bases are TGTGCCAGCAGCTTACGGACCACCGGGGAGCTGTTTTTT. The encoded protein is CASSLRTTGELFF.

The chain carries TRBV11-3 and TRBJ1-2; 10 nucleotides line up with TRBD1. The CDR3 is 14 amino acids. From germline, CDR1 is SGHNT and CDR2 YENEEA. Trimming removed 1 base from V and 4 bases from J; junction bases left unmatched: 0. The CDR3 DNA is TGTGCCAGCAGCTTAGGGACAGGGGGCTATGGCTACACCTTC. It codes for CASSLGTGGYGYTF. Supplemented by reference TRBV11-3 and TRBJ1-2, the full variable domain reads EAGVVQSPRYKIIEKKQPVAFWCNPISGHNTLYWYLQNLGQGPELLIRYENEEAVDDSQLPKDRFSAERLKGVDSTLKIQPAELGDSAVYLCASSLGTGGYGYTFGSGTRLTVV.

This clone was counted at least ten times. The genes are TRBV11-3 and TRBJ1-6; D unclear. Between the trimmed V and J ends, which lost 3 bases and 7 bases, there was a span of 10 bases. The CDR3 is 14 residues long. Germline V lookup: CDR1 SGHNT, CDR2 YENEEA. The CDR3 sequence: CASSLVLRNSPLHF. DNA for the CDR3: TGTGCCAGCAGCTTGGTATTAAGAAATTCACCCCTCCACTTT.

The V gene is TRBV29-1, the J gene TRBJ2-1; D uncertain. The CDR3 contains 12 residues. Looked up from germline, CDR1 is SQVTM and CDR2 is ANQGSEA. Between the trimmed V and J ends, which lost 2 bases and 6 bases, there was a span of 8 bases. The CDR3 DNA reads as TGCAGCGTTGAAAGGTTCGTCAATGAGCAGTTCTTC. This encodes CSVERFVNEQFF.

This clone came up many times. The chain joins TRBV11-3 to TRBJ1-1, with a weak D call TRBD1 (6 bases). CDR3 length: 17 residues. V lost 1 base to trimming and J lost 1 base, with 16 bases between them. Germline V gene lookup returns CDR1 SGHNT and CDR2 YENEEA. CDR3 bases: TGTGCCAGCAGCTTAGTCGGGGGGGCAGCAGGGAACACTGAAGCTTTCTTT. It specifies CASSLVGGAAGNTEAFF.

This clone showed up just a few times. The J gene is TRBJ1-4, the V gene TRBV7-5; the table calls TRBD1, which could not be checked here. TRBV7-5 corresponds to a pseudogene. The CDR3 covers 16 residues. CDR3: CASSLGETGSGEKLFF. As DNA, the CDR3 is TGTGCCAGCAGCTTAGGTGAAACAGGGTCAGGTGAAAAACTGTTTTTT.

This rearrangement joins TRBV9 to TRBJ2-7; no definite D call. Germline V CDR1 and CDR2: SGDLS, YYNGEE. V lost 6 bases and J 3 bases, leaving 10 bases between the germline ends. The CDR3 sequence is 12 residues long. The CDR3: CASKDGNYEQYV. The CDR3 DNA sequence: TGTGCCAGCAAAGACGGCAACTACGAGCAGTACGTC.

Here the CDR3 reads CASSLRGRGGGTTEAFF. The DNA of the CDR3 is TGCGCCAGCAGCTTAAGGGGTAGAGGAGGGGGCACGACTGAAGCTTTCTTT. The chain joins TRBV5-1 to TRBJ1-1; 7 nucleotides align to TRBD1. From germline, CDR1 is SGHRS and CDR2 YFSETQ. The CDR3 extends over 17 amino acids. With 2 bases clipped from V and 5 bases from J, the junction kept 15 bases outside the gene matches.

Ten or more counts support this clone. V usage is TRBV6-8 and J usage is TRBJ2-3, with 7 nucleotides matching TRBD1. V was clipped by 10 bases and J by 1 base; unmatched bases: 17. Germline assignment: CDR1 MNHGY and CDR2 SAAAGT. The CDR3 totals 17 residues. The CDR3 DNA sequence: TGTGCCATCAGCGACCCGACAGGGCCTAAACGCACAGATACGCAGTATTTT. It encodes CAISDPTGPKRTDTQYF.

This clone was seen once. The chain combines TRBV18 with TRBJ1-2; D not certain. V was pared by 3 bases and J by 3 bases, with 8 bases between. This CDR3 is 13 amino acids long. Germline lookup yields CDR1 KGHSH and CDR2 LQKENI. CDR3 amino acids: CASSPASDYGYTF. As DNA, the CDR3 is TGTGCCAGCTCACCCGCATCCGACTATGGCTACACCTTC.

CDR3 region: CASSLNSGSKEQYV. The CDR3 region has the DNA TGCGCCAGCAGCTTAAACTCAGGGAGCAAGGAGCAGTACGTC. The V and J genes are TRBV5-1 and TRBJ2-7, with D tentatively TRBD1 or TRBD2 (5 bases each). The CDR3 consists of 14 residues. Germline CDR1 reads SGHRS; CDR2 reads YFSETQ. Trimming removed 2 bases at V and 7 bases at J, with 16 bases between.